This entry features one TCR beta chain sequence. The sample is drawn from a study of blood T cell repertoires in COVID-19. Clones were sequenced by immunoSEQ multiplex PCR, and TCRdb holds only the in-frame ones, with some missing. The data hold tens of thousands of clones, with about 89% observed a single time. CDR3 length equals 12 residues. Per the germline V gene, CDR1 is SNHLY and CDR2 is FYNNEI. After removal of 5 bases from V and 13 bases from J, the junction contained 7 bases not matched to a gene. Sequenced input: peripheral blood. The chain employs TRBV2 and TRBJ2-1, with 8 bases that match TRBD1. The TCR sequence derives from a man aged 70 or older with active or convalescent COVID-19. In nucleotides, the CDR3 is TGTGCCAGCAGTCCCGGACAGGGCGGACAGTTCTTC. Translated, it gives CASSPGQGGQFF.